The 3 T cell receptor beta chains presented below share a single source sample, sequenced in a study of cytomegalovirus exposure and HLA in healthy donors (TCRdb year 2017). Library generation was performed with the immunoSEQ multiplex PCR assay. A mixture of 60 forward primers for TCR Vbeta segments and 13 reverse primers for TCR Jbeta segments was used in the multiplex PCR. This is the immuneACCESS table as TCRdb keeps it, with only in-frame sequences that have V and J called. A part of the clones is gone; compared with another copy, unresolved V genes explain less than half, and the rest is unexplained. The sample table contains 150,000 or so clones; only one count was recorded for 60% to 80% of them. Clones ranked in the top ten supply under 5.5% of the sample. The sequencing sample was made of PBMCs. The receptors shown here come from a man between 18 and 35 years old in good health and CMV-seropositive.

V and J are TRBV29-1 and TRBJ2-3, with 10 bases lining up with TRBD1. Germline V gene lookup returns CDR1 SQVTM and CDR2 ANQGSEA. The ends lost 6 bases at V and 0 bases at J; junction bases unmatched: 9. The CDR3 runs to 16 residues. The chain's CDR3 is CSVEPGQGPSTDTQYF. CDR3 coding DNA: TGCAGCGTGGAGCCGGGACAGGGGCCTAGCACAGATACGCAGTATTTT.

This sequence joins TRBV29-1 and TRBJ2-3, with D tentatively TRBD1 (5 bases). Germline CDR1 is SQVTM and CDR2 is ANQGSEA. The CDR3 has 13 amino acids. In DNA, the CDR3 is TGCGCTCAACAGGTTACTAGCACAGATACGCAGTATTTT. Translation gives CAQQVTSTDTQYF.

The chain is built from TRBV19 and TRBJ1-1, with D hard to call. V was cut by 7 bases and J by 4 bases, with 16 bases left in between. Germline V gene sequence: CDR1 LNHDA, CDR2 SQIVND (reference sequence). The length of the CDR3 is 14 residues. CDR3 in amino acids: CASTAVQASTEAFF. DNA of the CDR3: TGTGCCAGTACCGCTGTTCAGGCCTCCACTGAAGCTTTCTTT.